Listed here are 7 T cell receptor beta chains from one sample, sequenced in a study of blood T cells in healthy people across ages. A second PCR of about 6 to 12 cycles used a sample-barcoded 5' primer and a J-beta primer mix. TCRdb reanalysed the 5' RACE reads using MiXCR and keeps one entry per CDR3 protein. The sample yields about 580,000 distinct CDR3 sequences, 45% to 55% seen once. Sequences were obtained from blood. These receptors were taken from a man aged 80 or over in good health.

The chain employs TRBV4-2 and TRBJ1-1, with D tentatively TRBD1 (6 bases). The V gene's germline CDR1 is LGHNA and CDR2 YNFKEQ. The CDR3 runs 15 residues. V gave up 1 base and J gave up 5 bases, with 14 bases separating them. For the CDR3, the DNA is TGTGCCAGCAGCCAAGGGGAAGGAGGGGGGACTGAAGCTTTCTTT. It codes for CASSQGEGGGTEAFF.

This chain joins TRBV2 and TRBJ1-1, with unresolved D. This CDR3 spans 15 amino acids. CDR1 and CDR2 (germline): SNHLY, FYNNEI. The V end was cut by 1 base, the J end by 5 bases, with 14 bases between. CDR3 bases: TGTGCCAGCAGTGAAGAAGCCAGCAAGGGAACTGAAGCTTTCTTT. This translates into CASSEEASKGTEAFF. Full variable domain (outside the CDR3, taken from reference TRBV2 and TRBJ1-1): EPEVTQTPSHQVTQMGQEVILRCVPISNHLYFYWYRQILGQKVEFLVSFYNNEISEKSEIFDDQFSVERPDGSNFTLKIRSTKLEDSAMYFCASSEEASKGTEAFFGQGTRLTVV.

CDR3 sequence reads: CASSVGVQETQYF. CDR3 in DNA: TGTGCCAGCAGCGTAGGAGTCCAAGAGACCCAGTACTTC. The chain is built from TRBV9 and TRBJ2-5; no firm D call. The V end was cut by 0 bases, the J end by 1 base, with 4 bases between. This CDR3 contains 13 residues. Germline CDR1 is SGDLS and CDR2 is YYNGEE.

The chain carries TRBV7-9 and TRBJ2-5, with TRBD2 as a possible D gene (5 bases). The CDR3 length is 17 residues. The germline V and J ends were trimmed by 0 bases and 3 bases, with 17 bases remaining between them. Germline V gene lookup returns CDR1 SEHNR and CDR2 FQNEAQ (reference sequence). CDR3 DNA sequence: TGTGCCAGCAGCTTAGCGCTTGAATCCAGCGGTGAAGAGACCCAGTACTTC. Its protein is CASSLALESSGEETQYF.

This clonotype was detected only a few times. The chain recombines TRBV5-6 with TRBJ2-3; 13 positions agree with TRBD2. CDR1 SGHDT and CDR2 YYEEEE come from the germline V gene. This CDR3 is 15 amino acids long. V shed 4 bases and J 4 bases; nucleotides not matched to a gene: 3. Here the CDR3 DNA reads TGTGCCAGCAGCATCGGACTAGCGGGGGCAGATACGCAGTATTTT. This encodes CASSIGLAGADTQYF.

This clonotype was recorded at least ten times. The chain has TRBV7-9 and TRBJ2-7, with 10 nucleotides matching TRBD1. V shed 1 base and J 4 bases; nucleotides not matched to a gene: 1. The CDR3 totals 14 residues. CDR1 is SEHNR, CDR2 FQNEAQ, per germline (reference sequence). The CDR3: CASSLEGQGYEQYF. DNA for the CDR3: TGTGCCAGCAGCTTAGAGGGACAGGGGTACGAGCAGTACTTC.

The rearrangement uses TRBV6-2 or TRBV6-3 and TRBJ2-2; D gene ambiguous. Germline CDR1 MNHEY, CDR2 SVGEGT. The V and J ends lost 4 bases and 5 bases respectively, with 5 bases between them. This CDR3 spans 12 amino acids. CDR3 nucleotides: TGTGCCAGCAGTTTTCGTACCGGGGAGCTGTTTTTT. Translating gives CASSFRTGELFF.